This T cell receptor (beta chain) was captured in a study of blood T cell repertoires in COVID-19. The wider study: Italy, Spain and the United States were the sources of the convalescent and acute COVID-19 samples.

The authors' processing: For nucleated cells, counts were estimated from reference gene primer amplification. Sequencing was performed with immunoSEQ multiplex PCR; in TCRdb, only in-frame clones are kept and a portion is missing. V, J and clone size are those of that table, while D and trimming were read from the DNA. The sample lists about 98,000 clones; over 85% were seen once. Between the trimmed V and J ends, which lost 7 bases and 10 bases, there was a span of 11 bases. The CDR3 length is 12 residues. While infection was still active, Seattle patients were enrolled and then followed longitudinally.

The TCR sequence derives from a woman aged 45-60 years with COVID-19, enrolled during active disease. The chain recombines TRBV12-3 or TRBV12-4 with TRBJ1-6, with a tentative D call TRBD1 (6 bases). Sequencing was carried out using peripheral blood. The CDR3 loop is CASTLQGSPLHF. The CDR3 nucleotides read TGTGCCAGCACCCTTCAGGGGTCACCCCTCCACTTT.